This T cell receptor (beta chain) was profiled in a study of blood T cell repertoires in COVID-19 (dated by TCRdb to 2020 to 2022). Describing the broader study: For ImmuneRACE Cohort 3, a participant was defined as recovered based on two consecutive negative NP/OP PCR tests, clearance by a healthcare professional, or resolution of symptoms. Samples from collaborators originated in the United States, Italy and Spain and spanned both the acute and convalescent phases of COVID-19. The material from the prospective study consisted of cDNA or gDNA derived from T cells, B-cell-depleted T cells, or PBMCs. Subjects who had been exposed to COVID-19, were actively infected with it, or had recovered from it provided the deeply sampled blood TCRbeta repertoires that made up the dataset. The repertoires were made available in a free public database intended to serve as a resource for research on the immune response to SARS-CoV-2. The samples were drawn from the first 160 participants of the ongoing ImmuneRACE study and from 1,200 or so subjects provided by 6 global collaborators. The sample metadata nearly always contained a de-identified subject ID, COVID-19 status, age in years and sex. Where available, HLA class I and class II types were obtained from metadata supplied by the sample provider rather than from assay-based typing.

A word on this clone: The antigen it binds to is not known. No base quality information exists; no much larger clone differs at one position.

Participants in the prospective study were enrolled through a virtual design, were aged about 18 to 90 years, and lived in 20 to 30 United States geographic areas. To assign participants to cohorts, the prospective study relied on clinical history that participants themselves reported in a screening survey and a study questionnaire. In the prospective study, whole blood, serum and a nasopharyngeal or oropharyngeal swab were collected from each participant by mobile phlebotomists. Participants in the prospective study had the option to provide additional blood draws and questionnaires over a roughly two-month period. Before DNA extraction, prospective study blood samples were shipped either frozen or at room temperature. TCRbeta CDR3 regions were amplified from genomic DNA using the immunoSEQ Assay, a bias-controlled multiplex PCR. The authors' pipeline ran thus. Within the assay, amplification of reference gene primers was used to estimate how many nucleated cells each sample contained. Sequence reads were collapsed and filtered to measure the absolute abundance of every unique TCRbeta CDR3 rearrangement. Productive Simpson clonality was computed per sample as the square root of Simpson's diversity index over productive rearrangements. This is the immuneACCESS table as TCRdb keeps it, with only in-frame sequences that have V and J called. A part of the clones is gone; compared with another copy, unresolved V genes explain less than half, and the rest is unexplained. From that table come the V and J calls and clone size; the DNA was used to work out D and trimming. This sample is represented by about 210,000 clones; about nine tenths of them were singletons. Clones ranked in the top ten supply 5.5% to 8.5% of the sample.

Results the study describes overall, beyond this receptor: The amount of clinical and demographic metadata varied by source and participant and was provided uncurated.

Specimen: PBMCs or T cells enriched from blood (not recorded which). The source of this sequence is a man aged 30-40 years in a cohort exposed to, infected with or recovered from COVID-19 (not recorded which).

The encoded CDR3 is CASSRTGHNYGYTF. The sequence in DNA is TGTGCCAGCAGCCGGACAGGGCACAACTATGGCTACACCTTC. The chain links TRBV7-8 with TRBJ1-2; the central 8 bases match TRBD1. At the junction V is shortened by 5 bases and J by 2 bases; bases outside the gene matches: 4. In the germline V gene, CDR1 corresponds to SGHVS and CDR2 to FQNEAQ. The CDR3 sequence holds 14 residues, the cysteine and phenylalanine included. Solely the CDR3 DNA is kept, with 42 bases framed from the first base.